This TCR beta chain is drawn from a study of cytomegalovirus exposure and HLA in healthy donors. Study-wide results and limits: Fewer N-insertions (relative to the roughly 610-donor mean) were reportedly seen in an Asian-associated ancestry cluster in a later analysis. The dataset shows that most TCR sequences were rare, while some public TCRs occurred in many donors.

It was with 60 Vbeta and 13 Jbeta primers that the PCR ran. Some clones are missing from TCRdb's copy, which holds only in-frame ones; the method was immunoSEQ multiplex PCR. This table holds 100,000 to 150,000 clones, 83% found once. Germline-derived CDR1 and CDR2 are MNHNS and SASEGT. The CDR3 covers 13 residues. V was pared by 8 bases and J by 0 bases, with 10 bases between. The donors (healthy individuals) were bone marrow donors. This clone showed up just once. Its antigen is currently unknown. The chain employs TRBV6-1 and TRBJ1-1; D is uncertain. The sequencing sample was made of PBMCs. This receptor was taken from a woman in her forties in good health and CMV-seropositive. CDR3 bases: TGTGCCAGCGGGCCGGGAATGAACACTGAAGCTTTCTTT. Its translation is CASGPGMNTEAFF.